This entry is about one TCR beta chain. The entry originates in a study of T cell responses to AZD1222 COVID-19 vaccine. The germline V gene encodes CDR1 SGHRS and CDR2 YFSETQ. CDR3 length: 15 amino acids. V was trimmed by 4 bases and J by 4 bases, leaving 14 bases between them. This table comes from immunoSEQ multiplex PCR, and its TCRdb copy is limited to in-frame clones, with some not included. In the table there are under 120,000 clones, more than 85% of which are singletons. Source: peripheral blood, taken on day 0 of AZD1222 vaccination. The sequence was obtained from an adult in good health. J is TRBJ1-4 and V is TRBV5-1; maybe TRBD1 (6 bases). DNA for the CDR3: TGCGCCAGCAGCCCCCTGACAGGCAATAATGAAAAACTGTTTTTT. This gives the protein CASSPLTGNNEKLFF.